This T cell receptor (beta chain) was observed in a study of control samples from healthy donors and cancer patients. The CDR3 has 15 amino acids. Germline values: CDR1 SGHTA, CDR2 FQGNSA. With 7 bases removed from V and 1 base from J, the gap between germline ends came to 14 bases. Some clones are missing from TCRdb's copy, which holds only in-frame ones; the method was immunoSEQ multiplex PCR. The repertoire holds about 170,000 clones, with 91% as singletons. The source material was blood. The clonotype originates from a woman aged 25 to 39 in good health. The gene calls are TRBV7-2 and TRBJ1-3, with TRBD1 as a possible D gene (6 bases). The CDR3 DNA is TGTGCCAGCATCGAACGGACAGTGTCTGGAAACACCATATATTTT. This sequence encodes CASIERTVSGNTIYF.